This entry concerns a single TCR beta chain. The data derive from a study of blood T cells in healthy people across ages. Study at large: Capture via template switching afforded approximately one barcoded beta molecule per two T cells.

V was clipped by 1 base and J by 6 bases, with 16 bases between them. Germline loops: CDR1 SGHVS, CDR2 FQNEAQ. CDR3 length: 15 amino acids. Every donor provided roughly 9.1 milliliters of peripheral blood. A second PCR of about 7 to 11 cycles used a sample-barcoded 5' primer and a J-beta primer mix. A single record per CDR3 protein comes from TCRdb applying MiXCR to the 5' RACE reads. The repertoire holds some 560,000 distinct CDR3 sequences, 25% to 35% seen once, with approximately 3.6% in the top ten. The same sample was also used in a study of T cells of mothers and their children. From that study: Samples were obtained from a few healthy Caucasian mothers and their six children. Sequencing revealed no T cell clones that were persistent and microchimeric.

This clonotype was sampled from a boy under 10 years old in good health. The sample was blood. The V and J genes are TRBV7-8 and TRBJ2-7; D perhaps matches TRBD1 (6 bases). The CDR3, as DNA: TGTGCCAGCAGCTTAGTTGGACAGCCGGGATTCGAGCAGTACTTC. Translated: CASSLVGQPGFEQYF.